This TCR beta chain was identified in a study of T-cell memory formation after mild COVID-19. Study information: Clusters of TCRs were largely donor specific.

This clonotype was seen only a few times. Via MiXCR, TCRdb re-called the 5' RACE reads, giving one row per CDR3 protein. The sample holds 450,000 to 650,000 distinct CDR3 sequences, approximately 18% seen once. Trimming cost V 8 bases and J 2 bases; bases outside gene matches: 3. This CDR3 has 14 residues. CDR1 and CDR2 from the germline V gene are KGHSH and LQKENI. This clonotype originated in an adult woman who had mild COVID-19 (a few samples of this study predate the infection). Cell type and time point are not known. Sequenced input: PBMCs or a T cell subset sorted from them (not recorded which). V is TRBV18 and J is TRBJ2-5, with TRBD2 matching 12 bases. CDR3 sequence: CASTGLAGQETQYF. For the CDR3, the DNA is TGTGCCAGCACAGGACTAGCGGGGCAAGAGACCCAGTACTTC.